These 26 T cell receptor beta chains were all obtained from the same sample, sequenced in a study of OX40 agonist ivuxolimab in advanced cancers. The data were produced by immunoSEQ multiplex PCR, yet TCRdb's version contains in-frame clones alone and is incomplete. The repertoire includes tens of thousands of clones, about 90% of them detected once, and roughly 1.9% sits in the top ten. The sample in question was CD4+ or CD8+ T cells sorted from blood, obtained in a trial of the OX40 agonist ivuxolimab. The source of these receptors is an adult with an advanced solid tumor such as melanoma, head and neck, liver or kidney cancer.

In DNA form, the CDR3 reads TGTGCCAGCAGCTTAACAGGCGACTATGGCTACACCTTC. As protein: CASSLTGDYGYTF. The chain combines TRBV9 with TRBJ1-2; perhaps TRBD1 as D (5 bases). CDR1 is SGDLS, CDR2 YYNGEE, per germline. The CDR3 is made up of 13 amino acids. The V end lost 4 bases, the J end lost 3 bases, and 10 bases lay between the germline ends. Full variable domain (remainder filled in from reference TRBV9 and TRBJ1-2): DSGVTQTPKHLITATGQRVTLRCSPRSGDLSVYWYQQSLDQGLQFLIQYYNGEERAKGNILERFSAQQFPDLHSELNLSSLELGDSALYFCASSLTGDYGYTFGSGTRLTVV.

The chain recombines TRBV5-1 with TRBJ2-5; TRBD2 is a possible D gene (5 bases). This CDR3 contains 14 residues. Germline CDR1 reads SGHRS; CDR2 reads YFSETQ. Trimming removed 1 base from V and 2 bases from J, with 9 bases in between. DNA of the CDR3: TGCGCCAGCAGCTTGAACGGGGTTCAAGAGACCCAGTACTTC. Its translation: CASSLNGVQETQYF. The complete variable domain, with remaining parts taken from reference TRBV5-1 and TRBJ2-5, reads KAGVTQTPRYLIKTRGQQVTLSCSPISGHRSVSWYQQTPGQGLQFLFEYFSETQRNKGNFPGRFSGRQFSNSRSEMNVSTLELGDSALYLCASSLNGVQETQYFGPGTRLLVL.

V is TRBV6-5 and J is TRBJ2-1; 16 nucleotides match TRBD2. The CDR3 spans 13 residues. With 11 bases clipped from V and 12 bases from J, the junction kept 7 bases outside the gene matches. In germline, CDR1 is MNHEY, CDR2 SVGAGI. CDR3 in DNA: TGTGCCGCTTCCGGGACTAGCGGGAGGGTGCAGTTCTTC. It translates to CAASGTSGRVQFF.

This chain uses TRBV5-1 with TRBJ1-1, with D maybe TRBD1 (6 bases). Germline loops: CDR1 SGHRS, CDR2 YFSETQ. The CDR3 spans 14 residues. V lost 4 bases to trimming and J lost 1 base, with 11 bases between them. DNA of the CDR3: TGCGCCAGCAGCAGCGGGGGGCCGAACACTGAAGCTTTCTTT. Its protein product is CASSSGGPNTEAFF.

J is TRBJ1-1 and V is TRBV5-6, with 8 bases fitting TRBD1. From germline, CDR1 is SGHDT and CDR2 YYEEEE. The V and J ends lost 5 bases and 7 bases, in that order; junction bases with no gene match: 10. This CDR3 is built from 14 residues. The CDR3, as DNA: TGTGCCAGCAGTTCACTCAGGGGGCGCGGTGAAGCTTTCTTT. This translates into CASSSLRGRGEAFF.

The CDR3 DNA reads TGTGCCAGCAGTGTCTTTGGCAGGGGAAACTATGGCTACACCTTC. Translated, it gives CASSVFGRGNYGYTF. The chain links TRBV2 to TRBJ1-2, with D possibly TRBD1 on 6 matching bases. CDR3 length: 15 amino acids. Deletions cut 4 bases from V and 2 bases from J, with 14 bases between. CDR1 is SNHLY, CDR2 FYNNEI, per germline.

The rearrangement joins TRBV30 to TRBJ1-1; maybe TRBD1 (5 bases). This CDR3 is 15 amino acids long. CDR1 and CDR2 (germline): GTSNPN, SVGIG (reference sequence). V gave up 4 bases and J gave up 1 base, with 16 bases separating them. The CDR3 region is CAWTFRGLTNTEAFF. The CDR3 nucleotides read TGTGCCTGGACCTTCCGGGGCTTGACGAACACTGAAGCTTTCTTT.

The chain employs TRBV19 and TRBJ1-5; D may be TRBD1 (6 bases). This CDR3 region has 14 residues. Germline V gives CDR1 LNHDA, CDR2 SQIVND (reference sequence). V lost 6 bases to trimming and J lost 4 bases, with 13 bases between them. The DNA of the CDR3 is TGTGCCAGTAGAAACAACAGGGTAAATCAGCCCCAGCATTTT. Its protein is CASRNNRVNQPQHF.

The rearrangement joins TRBV5-5 to TRBJ1-2; TRBD1 might be the D (6 bases). Germline CDR1 SGHKS, CDR2 YYEKEE (reference sequence). V was cut by 4 bases and J by 0 bases, with 10 bases left in between. This CDR3 has 14 residues. The CDR3 protein is CASSRDTANYGYTF. The CDR3 bases are TGTGCCAGCAGCCGGGACACCGCTAACTATGGCTACACCTTC.

The rearrangement uses TRBV4-1 and TRBJ2-3; 7 nucleotides match TRBD1. This CDR3 is 15 amino acids long. Losses at the gene ends were 4 bases for V and 6 bases for J; bases not matched to a gene: 10. Germline V gene data show CDR1 as MGHRA and CDR2 as YSYEKL. The DNA of the CDR3 is TGCGCCAGCAGCCCTATACACACAGGGGCGGATACGCAGTATTTT. It encodes CASSPIHTGADTQYF.

This chain links TRBV29-1 with TRBJ2-1, with D hard to call. The CDR3 is 11 amino acids. V shed 2 bases and J shed 12 bases, with 11 bases lying between them. Germline CDR1 reads SQVTM; CDR2 reads ANQGSEA. The CDR3 protein is CSVESLGWQFF. The DNA of the CDR3 is TGCAGCGTTGAATCGTTAGGCTGGCAGTTCTTC.

The chain carries TRBV19 and TRBJ1-1; TRBD1 is a possible D gene (5 bases). CDR1 LNHDA and CDR2 SQIVND come from the germline V gene (reference sequence). The CDR3 extends over 12 amino acids. V lost 2 bases and J lost 7, with 8 bases in between. CDR3 amino acids: CASSIRGIEAFF. The CDR3 region has the DNA TGTGCCAGTAGTATAAGGGGAATTGAAGCTTTCTTT.

The chain carries TRBV19 and TRBJ2-2; 8 bases are a match to TRBD1. Germline V CDR1 and CDR2: LNHDA, SQIVND (reference sequence). The CDR3 runs 14 residues. Trimming removed 7 bases from V and 1 base from J; junction bases left unmatched: 2. The CDR3 DNA sequence: TGTGCCAGTAAGGGGACAGGGAACACCGGGGAGCTGTTTTTT. This gives the protein CASKGTGNTGELFF. Full variable domain (outside the CDR3, taken from reference TRBV19 and TRBJ2-2): DGGITQSPKYLFRKEGQNVTLSCEQNLNHDAMYWYRQDPGQGLRLIYYSQIVNDFQKGDIAEGYSVSREKKESFPLTVTSAQKNPTAFYLCASKGTGNTGELFFGEGSRLTVL.

The gene calls are TRBV5-1 and TRBJ2-1; no clear D. Germline V gene sequence: CDR1 SGHRS, CDR2 YFSETQ. The CDR3 covers 15 residues. The V gene lost 0 bases and the J gene lost 1 base, with 8 bases spanning the gap. CDR3 amino acids: CASSLVLGSYNEQFF. CDR3 nucleotide sequence: TGCGCCAGCAGCTTGGTTTTGGGGTCCTACAATGAGCAGTTCTTC. Together with reference TRBV5-1 and TRBJ2-1, the CDR3 gives the full variable domain: KAGVTQTPRYLIKTRGQQVTLSCSPISGHRSVSWYQQTPGQGLQFLFEYFSETQRNKGNFPGRFSGRQFSNSRSEMNVSTLELGDSALYLCASSLVLGSYNEQFFGPGTRLTVL.

The chain recombines TRBV28 with TRBJ2-1, with D perhaps TRBD2 (5 bases). With 7 bases removed from V and 8 bases from J, the gap between germline ends came to 21 bases. The CDR3 loop spans 15 amino acids. The germline CDR1 and CDR2 sequences are MDHEN and SYDVKM. The CDR3 reads CASTPQGGSGYEQFF. CDR3 in DNA: TGTGCCAGCACCCCCCAAGGTGGGAGTGGGTATGAGCAGTTCTTC.

In DNA, the CDR3 is TGCAGCGCTCGACAGGGGAACACCGGGGAGCTGTTTTTT. It codes for CSARQGNTGELFF. V and J are TRBV29-1 and TRBJ2-2; 7 bases are a match to TRBD1. CDR3 size: 13 residues. Germline V gene data show CDR1 as SQVTM and CDR2 as ANQGSEA. J gave up 1 base and V 7 bases, and 3 bases lay outside the gene matches.

This clone was seen a single time. The chain joins TRBV5-1 to TRBJ2-7; the match to TRBD2 covers 7 bases. Germline values: CDR1 SGHRS, CDR2 YFSETQ. Trimming took 0 bases from V and 0 from J; bases not matched to a gene: 15. This CDR3 spans 19 amino acids. CDR3 bases: TGCGCCAGCAGCTTGGCCCCCCCAGGGAGGGGTCGGATCTCCTACGAGCAGTACTTC. Its translation: CASSLAPPGRGRISYEQYF.

The gene calls are TRBV15 and TRBJ2-3, with D perhaps matching TRBD1 (6 bases). With 0 bases removed from V and 2 bases from J, the gap between germline ends came to 12 bases. Germline V gene sequence: CDR1 LNHNV, CDR2 YYDKDF (reference sequence). This CDR3 is 16 amino acids long. This CDR3 is CATSREPGVYTDTQYF. The DNA for the CDR3 is TGTGCCACCAGCAGAGAGCCAGGGGTGTACACAGATACGCAGTATTTT.

This rearrangement joins TRBV6-5 to TRBJ2-3, with 11 bases aligning to TRBD2. The germline V gene has CDR1 MNHEY and CDR2 SVGAGI. V was pared by 4 bases and J by 0 bases, with 3 bases of the junction left unmatched. The CDR3 totals 16 residues. The CDR3 bases are TGTGCCAGCAGTTTTAGCGGGAGGGCCAGCACAGATACGCAGTATTTT. It is translated as CASSFSGRASTDTQYF.

This clone has only one observation. The V call is TRBV28, the J call TRBJ1-1; no reliable D call. CDR1 and CDR2 from the germline V gene are MDHEN and SYDVKM. This CDR3 has 11 residues. CDR3 in amino acids: CASVGPGNAFF. The CDR3 DNA reads as TGTGCTTCAGTCGGGCCAGGCAACGCTTTCTTT.

V gene TRBV19 combines with J gene TRBJ1-5, with 10 bases identical to TRBD1. The CDR3 is 18 residues long. Trimming cost V 9 bases and J 0 bases; bases outside gene matches: 14. Germline V gives CDR1 LNHDA, CDR2 SQIVND (reference sequence). This chain's CDR3 is CASFHPGQGIYSNQPQHF. The DNA for the CDR3 is TGTGCCAGCTTTCACCCGGGACAGGGGATCTATAGCAATCAGCCCCAGCATTTT.

J is TRBJ1-6 and V is TRBV7-9, with D maybe TRBD1 (6 bases). This CDR3 is 14 amino acids long. Germline V gene lookup returns CDR1 SEHNR and CDR2 FQNEAQ (reference sequence). Trimming shortened V by 5 bases and J by 12 bases, and 17 bases separated the two germline ends. The CDR3 is CASSQGTGGLPLHF. For the CDR3, the DNA is TGTGCCAGCAGCCAGGGGACCGGGGGTTTACCCCTCCACTTT.

This clone is a singleton in its sample. J is TRBJ2-7 and V is TRBV7-9; the D is unclear. The CDR3 sequence is 17 residues long. V lost 1 base to trimming and J lost 1 base, with 17 bases between them. Germline V gene lookup returns CDR1 SEHNR and CDR2 FQNEAQ (reference sequence). CDR3 coding DNA: TGTGCCAGCAGCTTAGACTTGGCCCCGACTGGATCCTACGAGCAGTACTTC. Translating gives CASSLDLAPTGSYEQYF.

This chain links TRBV28 with TRBJ1-5; 8 bases are a match to TRBD1. Germline V lookup: CDR1 MDHEN, CDR2 SYDVKM. V gave up 4 bases and J gave up 4 bases; unmatched junction bases: 6. CDR3 length: 15 residues. The CDR3: CASSSRQGTNQPQHF. In DNA form, the CDR3 reads TGTGCCAGCAGTTCCCGACAGGGGACTAATCAGCCCCAGCATTTT.

This chain connects TRBV5-6 to TRBJ1-6, with TRBD1 identical over 8 bases. CDR1 SGHDT and CDR2 YYEEEE come from the germline V gene. After removal of 0 bases from V and 8 bases from J, the junction contained 1 base not matched to a gene. The CDR3 loop spans 14 amino acids. The CDR3 region has the DNA TGTGCCAGCAGCTTGGAGGACAGGGATTCACCCCTCCACTTT. It specifies CASSLEDRDSPLHF.

The chain recombines TRBV27 with TRBJ2-7; 7 positions agree with TRBD1. The CDR3 has 15 amino acids. The ends lost 2 bases at V and 7 bases at J; junction bases unmatched: 11. From germline, CDR1 is MNHEY and CDR2 SMNVEV (reference sequence). This chain's CDR3 is CASSLGQAGPGEQYF. The CDR3 region has the DNA TGTGCCAGCAGTTTAGGACAGGCAGGACCTGGGGAGCAGTACTTC.